These T cell receptor beta chains were read from a single sample in a study of cytomegalovirus exposure and HLA in healthy donors. Here immunoSEQ multiplex PCR was the method, and the copy in TCRdb shows in-frame clones only, minus some. The sample lists about 190,000 clones, roughly 77% occurring once. Source material: PBMCs. The receptors come from a woman aged 45-59 years in good health and CMV-seronegative. CDR3s include the opening cysteine and the closing phenylalanine or tryptophan. The order of the fields is V gene, CDR3 protein.

TRBV11-2	CASSLGVGGSNTEAFF
TRBV18	CASSSNAQGMGNEQFF
TRBV5-1	CASSGRGRGEKLFF
TRBV9	CASSLSQGSGEAFF
TRBV7-2	CASSLGQGAGGYTF
TRBV5-6	CASSGAGQGSYNEQFF
TRBV29-1	CSVEASAGRSSEQYF
TRBV7-9	CASSSPSGQGAINSPLHF
TRBV6-5	CASSSPDRGYGNTIYF
TRBV7-8	CASSLVGNTEAFF
TRBV19	CASSEGTGLPNYGYTF
TRBV7-9	CASSPQGPSGANVLTF
TRBV7-8	CASSFRDSNYEQYF
TRBV11-3	CASSPRWAGGLDEQFF
TRBV28	CASSLPGNTEAFF
TRBV4-1	CASSRPGDSGNTIYF
TRBV6-6	CASSYGTAVQPQHF
TRBV9	CASSPSQGNQPQHF
TRBV27	CASSHGTRGQFF
TRBV18	CASSPPGGNYGYTF
TRBV5-1	CASSLGGMSRNTIYF
TRBV6-1	CASSEGRVGEQYF
TRBV2	CASSGQNLNQPQHF
TRBV28	CASKPQDSHNEQFF
TRBV9	CASSVNIGNTIYF
TRBV18	CASSPAYEQYF
TRBV10-3	CAIRPTGSSQETQYF
TRBV9	CASGRVYGELFF
TRBV19	CASRPGLIDELDTEAFF
TRBV19	CASNQRERGETQYF
TRBV4-3	CASSQEGQGYNEQFF
TRBV9	CASNPQGLNTEAFF
TRBV5-1	CASSPTSGRATDTQYF
TRBV6-6	CASSPTSGSYNEQFF
TRBV28	CASRSGGQVNTEAFF
TRBV5-4	CASSLEGTQSPLHF
TRBV9	CASSAGWSDTQYF
TRBV4-2	CASSQGEGTAEAFF
TRBV4-2	CASSPGVGETQYF
TRBV19	CASTSGSPPYEQYF
TRBV6-1	CATERDSSNTEAFF
TRBV5-1	CASSYTGVGGNTGELFF
TRBV19	CASSPQTVRLYEQYF
TRBV5-1	CASSLLTSAAYEQYF
TRBV6-4	CASSGRAGGSYNEQFF